The T cell receptor beta chain under discussion was sequenced for a study of CD8 T cells in ankylosing spondylitis. Whole-study findings and limits: Seemingly distinctive of ankylosing spondylitis blood was a TCR beta motif formed by eight highly homologous variants. Disease-linked clones reportedly showed significant enrichment in matched ankylosing spondylitis synovial fluid.

Of note for this clonotype: Its antigen remains unknown.

One entry per CDR3 protein, called by TCRdb with MiXCR from the 5' RACE reads. Counted here are around 160,000 distinct CDR3 sequences, 9.5% to 13% occurring once; the ten biggest clones make up roughly 29%. Germline loops: CDR1 SGHTA, CDR2 FQGNSA. V shed 5 bases, J shed 0 bases, and the junction held 8 bases outside the gene matches. CDR3 size: 16 residues. This clonotype was sampled from a male donor with ankylosing spondylitis or in good health (not recorded which). V usage is TRBV7-2 and J usage is TRBJ1-1, with 8 bases that match TRBD1. The specimen sequenced was blood, either unsorted or a sorted T cell fraction (not recorded which). The CDR3 loop is CASSLRTGFVNTEAFF. The CDR3 nucleotides are TGTGCCAGCAGCCTAAGGACAGGGTTCGTGAACACTGAAGCTTTCTTT.